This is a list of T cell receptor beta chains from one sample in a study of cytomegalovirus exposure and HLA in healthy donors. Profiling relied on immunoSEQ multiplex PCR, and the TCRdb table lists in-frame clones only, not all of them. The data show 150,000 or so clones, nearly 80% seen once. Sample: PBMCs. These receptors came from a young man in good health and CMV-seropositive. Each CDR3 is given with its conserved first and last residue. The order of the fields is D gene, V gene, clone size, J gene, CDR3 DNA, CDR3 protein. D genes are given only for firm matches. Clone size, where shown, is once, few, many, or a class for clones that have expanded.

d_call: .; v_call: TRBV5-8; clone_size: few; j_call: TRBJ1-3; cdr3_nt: TGTGCCAGCAGCTTACGGTGGGCCCAAGGAAACACCATATATTTT; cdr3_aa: CASSLRWAQGNTIYF
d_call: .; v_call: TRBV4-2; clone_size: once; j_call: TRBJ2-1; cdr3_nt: TGTGCCAGCAGCCAGGTAAAGGGGTATGAGCAGTTCTTC; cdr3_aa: CASSQVKGYEQFF
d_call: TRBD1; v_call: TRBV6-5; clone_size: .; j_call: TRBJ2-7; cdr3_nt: TGTGCCAGCAGTTACGACAGGGAGACCTACGAGCAGTACTTC; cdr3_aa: CASSYDRETYEQYF
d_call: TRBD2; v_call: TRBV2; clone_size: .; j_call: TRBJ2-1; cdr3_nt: TGTGCCAGCAGTGAAGCGGGAGCGGGGAATGAGCAGTTCTTC; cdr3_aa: CASSEAGAGNEQFF
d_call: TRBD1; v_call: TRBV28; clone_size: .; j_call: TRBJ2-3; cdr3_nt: TGTGCCAGCAGCACCCCCCTTGACAGGGGGGCAGATACGCAGTATTTT; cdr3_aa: CASSTPLDRGADTQYF
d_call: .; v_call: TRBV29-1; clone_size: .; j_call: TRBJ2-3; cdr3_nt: TGCAGCGTTGATCGGGGCAGGGGTAACGCAGATACGCAGTATTTT; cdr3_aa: CSVDRGRGNADTQYF
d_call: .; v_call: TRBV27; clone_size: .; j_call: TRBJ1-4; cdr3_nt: TGTGCCTGCTCTTGGGGGGAAGGAGAAAAACTGTTTTTT; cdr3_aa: CACSWGEGEKLFF
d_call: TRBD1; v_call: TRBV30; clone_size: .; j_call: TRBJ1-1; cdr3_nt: TGTGCCTGGACAGGTAAACTGGGACAGGGGACTGAAGCTTTCTTT; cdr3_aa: CAWTGKLGQGTEAFF
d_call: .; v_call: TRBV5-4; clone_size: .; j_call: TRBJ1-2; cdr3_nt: TGTGCCAGCAGCTTGAGGTCTACACAGGGCTACACCTTC; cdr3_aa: CASSLRSTQGYTF
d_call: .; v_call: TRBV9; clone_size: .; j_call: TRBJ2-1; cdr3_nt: TGTGCCAGCAGCGTAAACAGCCTCAATGAGCAGTTCTTC; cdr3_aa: CASSVNSLNEQFF
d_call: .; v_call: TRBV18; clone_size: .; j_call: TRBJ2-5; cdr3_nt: TGTGCCAGCTCACCCTCAGGGTTCCAAGAGACCCAGTACTTC; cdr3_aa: CASSPSGFQETQYF
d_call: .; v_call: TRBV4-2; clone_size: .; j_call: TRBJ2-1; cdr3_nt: TGTGCCAGCAGCCAAGATTGGACAGGGAGGGCGAATGAGCAGTTCTTC; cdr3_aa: CASSQDWTGRANEQFF
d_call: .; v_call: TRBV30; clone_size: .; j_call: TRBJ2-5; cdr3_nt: TGTGCCTGGAGTGTACGGGGTAGCCGTAAAGAGGCCCAGTACTTC; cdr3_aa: CAWSVRGSRKEAQYF
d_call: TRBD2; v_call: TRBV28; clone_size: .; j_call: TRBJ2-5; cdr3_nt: TGTGCCAGCAGTTCCGGTGGAGCGGGATGGGAAGAGACCCAGTACTTC; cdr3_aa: CASSSGGAGWEETQYF
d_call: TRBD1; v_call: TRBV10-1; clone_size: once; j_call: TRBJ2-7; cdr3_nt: TGCGCCAGCAGTGAGTCAATTCGGGACAGGGCCTACGAGCAGTACTTC; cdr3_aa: CASSESIRDRAYEQYF
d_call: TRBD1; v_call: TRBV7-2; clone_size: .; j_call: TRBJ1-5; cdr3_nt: TGTGCCAGCAGCCAACAGGGGCTATATCAGCCCCAGCATTTT; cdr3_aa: CASSQQGLYQPQHF
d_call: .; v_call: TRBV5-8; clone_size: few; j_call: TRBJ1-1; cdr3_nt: TGTGCCAGCAGCTCCCGGGACATGGGGGTGTTTGACACTGAAGCTTTCTTT; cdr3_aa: CASSSRDMGVFDTEAFF
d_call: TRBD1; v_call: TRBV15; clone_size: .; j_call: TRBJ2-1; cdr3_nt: TGTGCCACCAGCCGGGACAGCGGAGAGCAGTTCTTC; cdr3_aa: CATSRDSGEQFF
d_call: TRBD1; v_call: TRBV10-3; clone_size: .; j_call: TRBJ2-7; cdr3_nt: TGTGCCATCAGCCGGACAGGGATGGGCGAGCAGTACTTC; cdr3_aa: CAISRTGMGEQYF
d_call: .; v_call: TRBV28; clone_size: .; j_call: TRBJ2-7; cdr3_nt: TGTGCCAGCAGTTTACCCGGACAGAACTACGAGCAGTACTTC; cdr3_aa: CASSLPGQNYEQYF
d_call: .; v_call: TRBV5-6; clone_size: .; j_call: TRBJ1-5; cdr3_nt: TGTGCCAGCAGCTTGGCGGGAGGAGGGGTTCAGCCCCAGCATTTT; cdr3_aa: CASSLAGGGVQPQHF
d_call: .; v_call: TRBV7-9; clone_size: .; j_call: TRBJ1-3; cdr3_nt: TGTGCCAGCAGCTCCTTAGAAGTTCTCGGGGTCGGCTCTGGAAACACCATATATTTT; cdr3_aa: CASSSLEVLGVGSGNTIYF
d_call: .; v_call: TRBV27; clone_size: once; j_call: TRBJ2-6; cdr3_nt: TGTGCCAGCACCACACATGGGGCCAACGTCCTGACTTTC; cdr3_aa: CASTTHGANVLTF
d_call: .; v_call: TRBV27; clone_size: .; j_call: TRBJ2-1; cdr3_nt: TGTGCCAGCAGTTTACGAGGCAATGAGCAGTTCTTC; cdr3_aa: CASSLRGNEQFF
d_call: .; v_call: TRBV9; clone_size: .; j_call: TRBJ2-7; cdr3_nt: TGTGCCAGCTCGGCTTATGCGGGATCCTCCTACGAGCAGTACTTC; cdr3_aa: CASSAYAGSSYEQYF
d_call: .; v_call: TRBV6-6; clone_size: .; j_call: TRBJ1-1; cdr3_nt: TGTGCCAGCAGTTACGTGACACTGAACACTGAAGCTTTCTTT; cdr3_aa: CASSYVTLNTEAFF
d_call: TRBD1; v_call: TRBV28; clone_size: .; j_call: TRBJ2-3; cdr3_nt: TGTGCCAGCAGTACACAGGGGGCTGGTTCAGATACGCAGTATTTT; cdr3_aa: CASSTQGAGSDTQYF
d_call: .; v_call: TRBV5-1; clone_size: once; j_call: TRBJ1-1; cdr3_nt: TGCGCCAGCAGCTTGGACGCGGGGGAGAACACTGAAGCTTTCTTT; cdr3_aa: CASSLDAGENTEAFF
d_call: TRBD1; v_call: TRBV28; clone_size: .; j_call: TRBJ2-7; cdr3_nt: TGTGCCAGCGACTTGGGGGACAGGGCCGAGCAGTACTTC; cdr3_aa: CASDLGDRAEQYF
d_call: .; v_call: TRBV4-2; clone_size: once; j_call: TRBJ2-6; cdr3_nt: TGTGCCAGCAGCCAAGATAAGGGGGCTGGGGCCAACGTCCTGACTTTC; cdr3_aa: CASSQDKGAGANVLTF
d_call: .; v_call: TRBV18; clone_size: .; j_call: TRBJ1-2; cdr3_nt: TGTGCCAGCTCACCACCTTCAGGGTATGGCTACACCTTC; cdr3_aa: CASSPPSGYGYTF
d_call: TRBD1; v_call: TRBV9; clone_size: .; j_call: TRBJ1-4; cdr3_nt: TGTGCCAGCAGCGGAACAGGGGCTCGACGCGAAAAACTGTTTTTT; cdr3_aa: CASSGTGARREKLFF
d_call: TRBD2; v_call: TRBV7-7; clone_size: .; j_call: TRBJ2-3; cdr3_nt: TGTGCTAGCAGCCGGACTAGCGGGAGTTCAGATACGCAGTATTTT; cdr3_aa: CASSRTSGSSDTQYF
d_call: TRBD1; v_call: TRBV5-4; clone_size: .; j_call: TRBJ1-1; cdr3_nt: TGTGCCAGCAGCACCGGGACAGGGATGGGAGCTTTCTTT; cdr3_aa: CASSTGTGMGAFF
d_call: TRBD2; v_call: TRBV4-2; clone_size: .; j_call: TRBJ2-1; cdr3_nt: TGTGCCAGCAGCCAAGATACCACCCGCCGGGGGGGTAACAATGAGCAGTTCTTC; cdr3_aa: CASSQDTTRRGGNNEQFF
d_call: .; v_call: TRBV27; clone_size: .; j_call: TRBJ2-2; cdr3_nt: TGTGCCAGCGGCTCCTGGGAGGATACCGGGGAGCTGTTTTTT; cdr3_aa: CASGSWEDTGELFF
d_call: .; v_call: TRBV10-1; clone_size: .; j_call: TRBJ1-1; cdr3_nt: TGCGCCAGCAGTGTGGAGGGGCTAAGCACTGAAGCTTTCTTT; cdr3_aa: CASSVEGLSTEAFF
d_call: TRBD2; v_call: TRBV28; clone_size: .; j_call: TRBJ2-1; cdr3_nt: TGTGCCACTAGGGCGGGAGGGTTCGCTGAGCAGTTCTTC; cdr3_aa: CATRAGGFAEQFF
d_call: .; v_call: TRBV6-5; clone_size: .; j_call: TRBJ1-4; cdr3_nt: TGTGCCAGCAGCCTTTCAGCCCCGGGGAATGAAAAACTGTTTTTT; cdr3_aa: CASSLSAPGNEKLFF
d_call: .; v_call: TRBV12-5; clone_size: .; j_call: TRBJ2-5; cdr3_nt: TGTGCTAGTGGTTTGGTAAGAACTCAAGAGACCCAGTACTTC; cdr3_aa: CASGLVRTQETQYF
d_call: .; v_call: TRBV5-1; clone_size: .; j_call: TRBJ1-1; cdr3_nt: TGCGCCAGCAGCCGGGGGGTCGGGGACACTGAAGCTTTCTTT; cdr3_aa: CASSRGVGDTEAFF
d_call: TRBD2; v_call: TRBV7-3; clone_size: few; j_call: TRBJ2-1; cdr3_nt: TGTGCCAGCAGCCCTCTAGCGGGAGGCTCGGATGAGCAGTTCTTC; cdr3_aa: CASSPLAGGSDEQFF